Listed below are T cell receptor beta chains from one sample, sequenced in a study of blood T cell repertoires in COVID-19. Generated by immunoSEQ multiplex PCR, the TCRdb table keeps only in-frame clones and is missing some. This sample has some 160,000 clones, with 83% found just once. Sequenced input: peripheral blood. All receptors come from a human donor in a cohort sampled during active COVID-19. The CDR3 runs from the conserved cysteine through the conserved F or W. The order of the fields is J gene, clone size, D gene, V gene, CDR3 DNA, CDR3 protein. D genes are given only for firm matches. Size values are once, few and many counts, or a class for expanded clones, and some rows have none.

TRBJ2-7,NA,TRBD2,TRBV6-5,TGTGCCAGCAGTTATCGGGGGGAAGGGGCCTACGAGCAGTACTTC,CASSYRGEGAYEQYF
TRBJ1-1,once,NA,TRBV7-2,TGTGCCAGCAGTTCGAACAGGGAGATAGCTTTCTTT,CASSSNREIAFF
TRBJ2-7,NA,TRBD1,TRBV6-6,TGTGCCAGCAGTTACACCGGGACAGGGAACTACGAGCAGTACTTC,CASSYTGTGNYEQYF
TRBJ2-7,NA,TRBD2,TRBV18,TGTGCCAGCTCACCCGGGACTAGTGCACGCTACGAGCAGTACTTC,CASSPGTSARYEQYF
TRBJ2-6,once,TRBD2,TRBV7-3,TGTGCCAGCAGCTCGCCGACTAGCGGGGCTGGGGCCAACGTCCTGACTTTC,CASSSPTSGAGANVLTF
TRBJ2-7,NA,NA,TRBV11-2,TGTGCCAGCAGCCCCTCCTCCTACGAGCAGTACTTC,CASSPSSYEQYF
TRBJ2-1,NA,NA,TRBV25-1,TGTGCCAGCAGTGCCCGACAGTCCTACAATGAGCAGTTCTTC,CASSARQSYNEQFF
TRBJ1-1,NA,NA,TRBV6-5,TGTGCCAGCAGTTACGGGTCCATGACTGGCACTGAAGCTTTCTTT,CASSYGSMTGTEAFF
TRBJ2-1,NA,NA,TRBV9,TGTGCCAGCAGCGTAGCAGGGGCCTCCTACAATGAGCAGTTCTTC,CASSVAGASYNEQFF
TRBJ2-1,NA,NA,TRBV7-9,TGTGCCAGCAGCTTAGGTCAGGGGGAGGTGGGCAATGAGCAGTTCTTC,CASSLGQGEVGNEQFF
TRBJ1-1,once,NA,TRBV7-2,TGTGCCAGCAGCTTAAAACGGTTTAACACTGAAGCTTTCTTT,CASSLKRFNTEAFF
TRBJ1-5,NA,TRBD1,TRBV13,TGTGCCAGCAGCTTAGGGGCAAGGGGGCGGGGCCAGCCCCAGCATTTT,CASSLGARGRGQPQHF
TRBJ2-5,once,TRBD2,TRBV7-2,TGTGCCAGCAGCCCCAGCCTAGCGGGAGGGGGGGGGACCCAGTACTTC,CASSPSLAGGGGTQYF
TRBJ1-2,NA,TRBD1,TRBV7-3,TGTGCCAGCAGCTCTACCATGGACAGGCCCCACTATGGCTACACCTTC,CASSSTMDRPHYGYTF
TRBJ2-6,NA,NA,TRBV7-8,TGTGCCAGCAGCTTAGAGGAGGCAGCTTACTCTGGGGCCAACGTCCTGACTTTC,CASSLEEAAYSGANVLTF
TRBJ2-1,NA,TRBD2,TRBV10-1,TGCGCCAGCAGTGAGTCGAAATTCGCGGGAGGGCCCCGCGATGAGCAGTTCTTC,CASSESKFAGGPRDEQFF
TRBJ2-3,NA,TRBD2,TRBV19,TGTGCCAGTCTAACGACCGGGACTAGCGGGGCCCCCCCCCGCACAGATACGCAGTATTTT,CASLTTGTSGAPPRTDTQYF
TRBJ2-7,NA,NA,TRBV28,TGTGCCAGCAGTTCGGGTCTGAACTCCTACGAGCAGTACTTC,CASSSGLNSYEQYF
TRBJ2-7,NA,TRBD2,TRBV6-5,TGTGCCAGCAGTTACTCGAGGGCTGCGGGGGGCTACGAGCAGTACTTC,CASSYSRAAGGYEQYF
TRBJ1-1,NA,NA,TRBV11-2,TGTGCCAGCCACCCGTCGGGGTACACTGAAGCTTTCTTT,CASHPSGYTEAFF
TRBJ2-7,NA,NA,TRBV14,TGTGCCAGCAGCTTGGCATCCACCTACGAGCAGTACTTC,CASSLASTYEQYF
TRBJ2-7,NA,TRBD1,TRBV3-1/TRBV3-2,TGTGCCAGCAGCCAAGGGGGAGGGGACAGGGGGCGCCCCCAGTACTTC,CASSQGGGDRGRPQYF
TRBJ1-2,NA,NA,TRBV27,TGTGCCAGCAGTTACAGTGAGGGAAGTGGCTACACCTTC,CASSYSEGSGYTF
TRBJ2-7,few,TRBD2,TRBV10-1,TGCGCCAGCAGTGAGGGACTAGCGGGAGGGCCGGGCGAGCAGTACTTC,CASSEGLAGGPGEQYF
TRBJ2-7,NA,TRBD1,TRBV19,TGTGCCAGTACCGGGACAGGGCCCTACGAGCAGTACTTC,CASTGTGPYEQYF
TRBJ1-2,NA,NA,TRBV4-2,TGTGCCAGCAGCCTTGCCCCGGGGTCCAACTATGGCTACACCTTC,CASSLAPGSNYGYTF
TRBJ2-7,NA,NA,TRBV12-1,TGTGCCAGCAGCCCCCGTCCCTACGAGCAGTACTTC,CASSPRPYEQYF
TRBJ2-7,few,TRBD1,TRBV6-5,TGTGCCACCTCCTACAGGGGTAGGGAGCAGTACTTC,CATSYRGREQYF
TRBJ2-5,NA,NA,TRBV7-7,TGTGCTAGCAGCTTGGGTCTGGAGGAGACCCAGTACTTC,CASSLGLEETQYF
TRBJ2-5,NA,TRBD2,TRBV7-2,TGTGCCAGCAGCTTGCCTAGCGGGGGGGCCGGAGAGACCCAGTACTTC,CASSLPSGGAGETQYF
TRBJ2-2,NA,NA,TRBV25-1,TGTGCCAGCAGTGAATCGGGGACACACACCGGGGAGCTGTTTTTT,CASSESGTHTGELFF
TRBJ2-1,once,TRBD2,TRBV18,TGTGCCAGCTCACCACCGTCCTTAGCGGGACGTGTCGATGAGCAGTTCTTC,CASSPPSLAGRVDEQFF
TRBJ1-5,once,NA,TRBV7-8,TGTGCCAGCAGCTTAGAGGGGGTTGGGCAGCCCCAGCATTTT,CASSLEGVGQPQHF
TRBJ2-3,few,NA,TRBV7-3,TGTGCCAGCATCCCCGCAGCGGATACGCAGTATTTT,CASIPAADTQYF
TRBJ1-2,NA,NA,TRBV25-1,TGTGCCAGCAGGCCATGGGGGGATGCCTATGGCTACACCTTC,CASRPWGDAYGYTF
TRBJ2-7,few,TRBD1,TRBV3-1/TRBV3-2,TGTGCCAGCAGCCCCTGGACAGGGGGCATATACGAGCAGTACTTC,CASSPWTGGIYEQYF
TRBJ2-2,few,NA,TRBV27,TGTGCCAGTAGGAGGGGAAACTGGAACACCGGGGAGCTGTTTTTT,CASRRGNWNTGELFF
TRBJ2-1,NA,NA,TRBV6-1,TGTGCCAGCAGTGAAGCTTTTCTTGGGCCTTACAATGAGCAGTTCTTC,CASSEAFLGPYNEQFF
TRBJ2-7,NA,NA,TRBV20-1,TGCAGTGCTAGTCTGGGCTACAACGAGCAGTACTTC,CSASLGYNEQYF
TRBJ2-7,NA,TRBD1,TRBV7-9,TGTGCCAGCAGCTTAGTCGGGACAGGGGACGAGCAGTACTTC,CASSLVGTGDEQYF
TRBJ2-5,NA,NA,TRBV7-2,TGTGCCAGCAGCCCGGGACTGCAAGAGACCCAGTACTTC,CASSPGLQETQYF
TRBJ1-5,few,TRBD1,TRBV28,TGTGCCAGCAGCCGGGGACAGCATAGCAATCAGCCCCAGCATTTT,CASSRGQHSNQPQHF
TRBJ2-3,NA,TRBD2,TRBV25-1,TGTGCCAGCAGTGAACCTACGCCTAGCGGGACGACAGATACGCAGTATTTT,CASSEPTPSGTTDTQYF
TRBJ1-5,few,TRBD1,TRBV27,TGTGCCAGCAGTCGGGACAGGGGGCAGAATCAGCCCCAGCATTTT,CASSRDRGQNQPQHF
TRBJ1-5,NA,NA,TRBV2,TGTGCCAGCAGGCCGCAGGATAATCAGCCCCAGCATTTT,CASRPQDNQPQHF
TRBJ1-3,NA,NA,TRBV6-1,TGTGCCAGCAGTGAAGCTGACGCCCGATGGGGCATCTCTGGAAACACCATATATTTT,CASSEADARWGISGNTIYF
TRBJ2-7,NA,NA,TRBV10-3,TGTGCCATCAGTGAAGACAGCAATCCCTACGAGCAGTACTTC,CAISEDSNPYEQYF